The rows below give T cell receptor beta chains drawn from one sample of a study of cytomegalovirus exposure and HLA in healthy donors. Method: immunoSEQ multiplex PCR; TCRdb's copy keeps in-frame clones and lacks some. Of 170,000 or so clones in the sample, approximately 80% were seen once. The sample comprised PBMCs. The receptor set was obtained from a woman between 45 and 60 years old in good health and CMV-seropositive. The CDR3 runs from the conserved cysteine through the conserved F or W. Each record gives: clone size, D gene, J gene, V gene, CDR3 protein, CDR3 DNA. A D gene is named only where the DNA matches it firmly. The size field is filled for only some rows; it gives once, few, many or a size class.

size: -
D: -
J: TRBJ1-1
V: TRBV30
CDR3: CAWSSNRFTEAFF
DNA: TGTGCCTGGAGTTCTAACAGGTTCACTGAAGCTTTCTTT

size: -
D: -
J: TRBJ1-1
V: TRBV29-1
CDR3: CSGNRVTEAFF
DNA: TGCAGCGGTAACAGGGTCACTGAAGCTTTCTTT

size: -
D: -
J: TRBJ1-1
V: TRBV18
CDR3: CASSVVDKMNTEAFF
DNA: TGTGCCAGCTCGGTAGTAGACAAGATGAACACTGAAGCTTTCTTT

size: -
D: TRBD2
J: TRBJ2-7
V: TRBV28
CDR3: CATSGGPSYEQYF
DNA: TGTGCCACTTCGGGGGGGCCTTCCTACGAGCAGTACTTC

size: -
D: -
J: TRBJ2-1
V: TRBV30
CDR3: CAWSVLSSKTSSYNEQFF
DNA: TGTGCCTGGAGTGTACTTAGTTCAAAGACTAGCTCCTACAATGAGCAGTTCTTC

size: -
D: -
J: TRBJ1-1
V: TRBV9
CDR3: CASSPRSVMNTEAFF
DNA: TGTGCCAGCAGCCCCCGTTCAGTTATGAACACTGAAGCTTTCTTT

size: -
D: -
J: TRBJ1-3
V: TRBV5-5
CDR3: CASSLASGAPGNTIYF
DNA: TGTGCCAGCAGCTTGGCCAGTGGGGCTCCGGGAAACACCATATATTTT

size: -
D: -
J: TRBJ1-5
V: TRBV28
CDR3: CASTLGGGGGGQPQHF
DNA: TGTGCCAGCACCCTGGGTGGAGGCGGGGGTGGGCAGCCCCAGCATTTT

size: -
D: -
J: TRBJ1-2
V: TRBV28
CDR3: CAGGRTNYGYTF
DNA: TGTGCCGGGGGGAGGACTAACTATGGCTACACCTTC

size: once
D: TRBD1
J: TRBJ1-5
V: TRBV9
CDR3: CASSAPGGNQPQHF
DNA: TGTGCCAGCAGCGCGCCAGGGGGGAATCAGCCCCAGCATTTT

size: -
D: -
J: TRBJ1-1
V: TRBV5-1
CDR3: CASSSRDKSEAFF
DNA: TGCGCCAGCAGCTCCCGGGACAAGTCTGAAGCTTTCTTT

size: -
D: -
J: TRBJ1-1
V: TRBV10-2
CDR3: CASSEVRRAEAFF
DNA: TGCGCCAGCAGTGAGGTGAGGAGAGCTGAAGCTTTCTTT

size: -
D: -
J: TRBJ2-5
V: TRBV27
CDR3: CASSLRRGPQETQYF
DNA: TGTGCCAGCAGTTTACGGCGGGGCCCTCAAGAGACCCAGTACTTC

size: -
D: -
J: TRBJ2-3
V: TRBV2
CDR3: CASSAFSSVYTQYF
DNA: TGTGCCAGCAGCGCCTTTTCAAGCGTTTATACGCAGTATTTT

size: -
D: TRBD2
J: TRBJ2-3
V: TRBV10-3
CDR3: CAISESSGSTDTQYF
DNA: TGTGCCATCAGTGAGTCTAGCGGGAGCACAGATACGCAGTATTTT

size: -
D: -
J: TRBJ2-1
V: TRBV2
CDR3: CASRILVEQFF
DNA: TGTGCCAGCAGGATTTTAGTGGAGCAGTTCTTC

size: -
D: TRBD1
J: TRBJ1-1
V: TRBV29-1
CDR3: CSHTRDRGPAFF
DNA: TGCAGCCACACCCGGGACAGGGGACCAGCTTTCTTT

size: -
D: -
J: TRBJ2-7
V: TRBV15
CDR3: CATSRDSSYEQYF
DNA: TGTGCCACCAGCAGGGACAGCTCCTACGAGCAGTACTTC

size: -
D: -
J: TRBJ2-7
V: TRBV2
CDR3: CASSGPINYEQYF
DNA: TGTGCCAGCAGTGGTCCGATAAACTACGAGCAGTACTTC

size: -
D: TRBD1
J: TRBJ1-2
V: TRBV28
CDR3: CASSSPTGNGYTF
DNA: TGTGCCAGCAGTTCCCCGACAGGGAATGGCTACACCTTC

size: -
D: -
J: TRBJ2-7
V: TRBV11-1
CDR3: CASSPRRRNSYEQYF
DNA: TGTGCCAGCAGCCCAAGGAGGCGGAATTCCTACGAGCAGTACTTC

size: -
D: -
J: TRBJ1-1
V: TRBV11-2
CDR3: CASSLAQGNTEAFF
DNA: TGTGCCAGCAGCTTAGCTCAGGGGAACACTGAAGCTTTCTTT

size: -
D: TRBD2
J: TRBJ2-1
V: TRBV11-2
CDR3: CASSVGTSVYNEQFF
DNA: TGTGCCAGCAGCGTAGGGACTAGCGTATACAATGAGCAGTTCTTC

size: -
D: -
J: TRBJ1-6
V: TRBV9
CDR3: CASSVEPNSPLHF
DNA: TGTGCCAGCAGCGTAGAGCCGAATTCACCCCTCCACTTT

size: -
D: -
J: TRBJ2-7
V: TRBV28
CDR3: CASSSPGQPIYEQYF
DNA: TGTGCCAGCAGTTCCCCGGGACAACCCATCTACGAGCAGTACTTC

size: -
D: -
J: TRBJ1-3
V: TRBV29-1
CDR3: CSVDSESSGNTIYF
DNA: TGCAGCGTTGACAGCGAGAGCTCTGGAAACACCATATATTTT

size: -
D: TRBD2
J: TRBJ2-1
V: TRBV7-2
CDR3: CASSSGLAVLYNEQFF
DNA: TGTGCCAGCAGCTCCGGTCTAGCGGTACTTTACAATGAGCAGTTCTTC

size: -
D: -
J: TRBJ1-1
V: TRBV27
CDR3: CASSLRLGNTEAFF
DNA: TGTGCCAGCAGTCTTCGACTGGGGAACACTGAAGCTTTCTTT

size: -
D: -
J: TRBJ1-2
V: TRBV4-3
CDR3: CASSQAPSGGYTF
DNA: TGCGCCAGCAGCCAAGCCCCTTCAGGTGGCTACACCTTC

size: -
D: -
J: TRBJ1-2
V: TRBV27
CDR3: CASSLLPQAGGYTF
DNA: TGTGCCAGCAGTTTACTGCCACAGGCTGGTGGCTACACCTTC

size: -
D: TRBD1
J: TRBJ1-6
V: TRBV6-5
CDR3: CASGTDNSPLHF
DNA: TGTGCCAGCGGGACAGATAATTCACCCCTCCACTTT